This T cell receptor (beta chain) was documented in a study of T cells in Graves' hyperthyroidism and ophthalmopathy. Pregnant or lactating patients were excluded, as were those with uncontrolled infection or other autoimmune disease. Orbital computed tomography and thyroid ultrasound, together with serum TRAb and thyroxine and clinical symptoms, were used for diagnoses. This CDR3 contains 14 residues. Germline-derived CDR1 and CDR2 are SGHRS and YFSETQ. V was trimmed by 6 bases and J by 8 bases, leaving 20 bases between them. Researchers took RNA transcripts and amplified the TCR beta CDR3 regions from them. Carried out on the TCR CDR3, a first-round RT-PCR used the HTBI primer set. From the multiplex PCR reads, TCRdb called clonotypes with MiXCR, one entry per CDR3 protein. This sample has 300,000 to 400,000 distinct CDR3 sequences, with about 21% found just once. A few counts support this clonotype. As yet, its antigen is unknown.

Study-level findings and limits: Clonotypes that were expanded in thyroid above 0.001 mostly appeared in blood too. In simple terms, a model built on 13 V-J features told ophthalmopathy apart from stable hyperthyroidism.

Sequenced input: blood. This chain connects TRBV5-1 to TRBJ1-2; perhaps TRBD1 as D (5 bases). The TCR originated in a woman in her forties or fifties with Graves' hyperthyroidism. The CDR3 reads CASNGGRTFGGYTF. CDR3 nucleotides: TGCGCCAGCAATGGGGGACGGACGTTCGGGGGCTACACCTTC.